The next 32 T cell receptor beta chains were all read from a single sample in a study of cytomegalovirus exposure and HLA in healthy donors. PCR employed 60 Vbeta and 13 Jbeta primers. The table came from immunoSEQ multiplex PCR; TCRdb's copy has only in-frame clones and leaves some out. The table records around 130,000 clones, less than 75% of them present only once. The sample comprised PBMCs. The source of these receptors is a woman aged 40 to 50 in good health and CMV-seropositive.

V and J are TRBV4-1 and TRBJ2-5, with TRBD1 identical over 8 bases. Trimming took 2 bases from V and 7 from J; bases not matched to a gene: 9. CDR1 is MGHRA, CDR2 YSYEKL, per germline. There are 15 residues in the CDR3. The CDR3 loop reads CASSQTDRVSPTQYF. In DNA form, the CDR3 reads TGCGCCAGCAGCCAAACGGACAGGGTAAGCCCGACCCAGTACTTC.

The chain combines TRBV2 with TRBJ2-3; 10 nucleotides line up with TRBD1. The germline gives CDR1 SNHLY, CDR2 FYNNEI. The J segment lost 2 bases and the V segment lost 8 bases, leaving 7 bases of the junction unmatched. This CDR3 is 15 amino acids long. The CDR3 bases are TGTGCCAGCGCGCGACAGGGGGCGAACACAGATACGCAGTATTTT. Translated, it gives CASARQGANTDTQYF.

The J gene is TRBJ1-1, the V gene TRBV5-1, with 9 bases that match TRBD1. CDR1 and CDR2 from the germline V gene are SGHRS and YFSETQ. V shed 5 bases, J shed 5 bases, and the junction held 4 bases outside the gene matches. CDR3 length: 13 residues. Here the CDR3 DNA reads TGCGCCAGCAGGCTAGGGACAGGGACTGAAGCTTTCTTT. Amino acid sequence: CASRLGTGTEAFF.

J is TRBJ2-7 and V is TRBV30; D perhaps matches TRBD1 (5 bases). Trimming stripped 3 bases from V and 10 bases from J, with 16 bases between. CDR3 length equals 12 residues. Germline V lookup: CDR1 GTSNPN, CDR2 SVGIG (reference sequence). The CDR3 loop is CAWSQTDRLQYF. CDR3 bases: TGTGCCTGGAGCCAAACCGACAGATTACAGTACTTC.

Worth noting for this clone: The junction departs from the called germline gene at one end, perhaps through a read error. The chain couples TRBV7-3 to TRBJ2-1; a possible D gene is TRBD2 (5 bases). The germline V gene encodes CDR1 SGHTA and CDR2 FQGTGA. The CDR3 runs to 17 residues. The DNA of the CDR3 is TGTTCCAGCAGCCCCACAAGCGGCTCGAGCTCCTACAATGAGCAGTTCTTC. As protein: CSSSPTSGSSSYNEQFF.

The chain combines TRBV7-2 with TRBJ2-7, with TRBD1 as a possible D gene (7 bases). The V end lost 2 bases, the J end lost 4 bases, and 12 bases lay between the germline ends. Germline V gene sequence: CDR1 SGHTA, CDR2 FQGNSA. The CDR3 is made up of 14 amino acids. In nucleotides, the CDR3 is TGTGCCAGCAGCTTACAACAGGGGACTTACGAGCAGTACTTC. Translated, it gives CASSLQQGTYEQYF.

This chain links TRBV4-2 with TRBJ2-7; D unresolved. Germline V gives CDR1 LGHNA, CDR2 YNFKEQ. The germline V and J ends were trimmed by 1 base and 4 bases, with 14 bases remaining between them. The CDR3 covers 15 residues. The CDR3 reads CASSQALNGFYEQYF. In DNA form, the CDR3 reads TGTGCCAGCAGCCAAGCCTTAAACGGGTTTTACGAGCAGTACTTC.

The V call is TRBV28, the J call TRBJ1-4; the match to TRBD1 covers 7 bases. V gave up 4 bases and J gave up 0 bases; unmatched junction bases: 8. Germline V gives CDR1 MDHEN, CDR2 SYDVKM. The CDR3 is made up of 17 amino acids. CDR3 residues: CASSSRGQGATNEKLFF. The CDR3 DNA reads as TGTGCCAGCAGTTCACGAGGGCAGGGGGCAACTAATGAAAAACTGTTTTTT.

J is TRBJ1-1 and V is TRBV6-5, with D tentatively TRBD1 (5 bases). The germline V gene encodes CDR1 MNHEY and CDR2 SVGAGI. The ends were cut back, 5 bases at V and 4 bases at J, with 14 bases in the middle. This CDR3 comprises 14 residues. CDR3 region: CASSESGRVTEAFF. The CDR3 DNA reads TGTGCCAGCAGTGAATCAGGGCGAGTCACTGAAGCTTTCTTT.

This chain's CDR3 is CASPSTGTNNSPLHF. The CDR3 DNA sequence: TGTGCAAGCCCGTCGACAGGGACAAATAATTCACCCCTCCACTTT. The J gene is TRBJ1-6, the V gene TRBV7-9, with TRBD1 matching over 7 bases. The CDR3 is 15 amino acids. Germline CDR1 and CDR2: SEHNR and FQNEAQ (reference sequence).

This clone was seen only a few times. The genes are TRBV9 and TRBJ2-3; 10 bases map to TRBD2. Germline lookup yields CDR1 SGDLS and CDR2 YYNGEE. The CDR3 is 15 amino acids. V shed 0 bases and J 6 bases; nucleotides not matched to a gene: 4. CDR3 sequence (DNA): TGTGCCAGCAGCGTAGGGGGTAGCGGGAGGGATACGCAGTATTTT. It is translated as CASSVGGSGRDTQYF.

CDR3 sequence: CASSYHYGDEQFF. The CDR3 DNA sequence: TGTGCCAGCAGCTACCACTACGGGGATGAGCAGTTCTTC. The chain recombines TRBV7-7 with TRBJ2-1; tentatively, D is TRBD2 (5 bases). Germline V gene lookup returns CDR1 SSHAT and CDR2 FNYEAQ (reference sequence). The CDR3 spans 13 residues. V lost 4 bases and J lost 8, with 12 bases in between.

The chain recombines TRBV4-3 with TRBJ2-1; tentative D call: TRBD1 (6 bases). The germline V gene encodes CDR1 LGHNA and CDR2 YSLEER. The V end lost 0 bases, the J end lost 4 bases, and 13 bases lay between the germline ends. The CDR3 totals 16 residues. CDR3 protein: CASSQDMGAPYNEQFF. CDR3 bases: TGCGCCAGCAGCCAAGATATGGGGGCCCCATACAATGAGCAGTTCTTC.

The genes are TRBV27 and TRBJ1-6, with D unresolved. The V end was cut by 0 bases, the J end by 14 bases, with 8 bases between. Germline V lookup: CDR1 MNHEY, CDR2 SMNVEV (reference sequence). CDR3 length: 12 amino acids. The chain's CDR3 is CASSLSRGSLHF. CDR3 coding DNA: TGTGCCAGCAGTTTATCGCGAGGGTCCCTCCACTTT.

There are a few counts of this clone. The V call is TRBV30, the J call TRBJ1-6, with D maybe TRBD1 (5 bases). Trimming removed 4 bases at V and 8 bases at J, with 24 bases between. Germline V gene lookup returns CDR1 GTSNPN and CDR2 SVGIG (reference sequence). This CDR3 has 17 amino acids. CDR3 DNA: TGTGCCTGGACCTTCGGGTGGCCCAGGGTCTTAGATTCACCCCTCCACTTT. This codes for CAWTFGWPRVLDSPLHF. Combining the CDR3 with reference TRBV30 and TRBJ1-6 gives the whole variable domain SQTIHQWPATLVQPVGSPLSLECTVEGTSNPNLYWYRQAAGRGLQLLFYSVGIGQISSEVPQNLSASRPQDRQFILSSKKLLLSDSGFYLCAWTFGWPRVLDSPLHFGNGTRLTVT.

This clone is labeled medium-sized. The J gene is TRBJ1-1, the V gene TRBV14; no clear D. The CDR3 has 12 residues. With 1 base removed from V and 8 bases from J, the gap between germline ends came to 8 bases. The germline CDR1 and CDR2 sequences are SGHDN and FVKESK. The CDR3 loop is CASSQVAGEAFF. Written as DNA, the CDR3 is TGTGCCAGCAGCCAAGTGGCAGGAGAAGCTTTCTTT.

CDR3 sequence (DNA): TGCGCCAGCAGCCACGGACACCCGAGCTCCTACGAGCAGTACTTC. It is translated as CASSHGHPSSYEQYF. This chain joins TRBV5-1 and TRBJ2-5, with D perhaps matching TRBD1 (5 bases). The J call is uncertain, as TRBJ2-7 better fits the DNA end. This CDR3 is built from 15 residues. Germline V gives CDR1 SGHRS, CDR2 YFSETQ.

This clone was found once. The junction differs from germline at one of its ends, possibly a read error. The rearrangement links TRBV7-7 to TRBJ2-5; no firm D call. Germline-derived CDR1 and CDR2 are SSHAT and FNYEAQ (reference sequence). The length of the CDR3 is 13 residues. The CDR3 region is CASSRNNQETQYF. The CDR3 DNA sequence: TGTGCTAGCAGCCGTAACAATCAAGAGACCCAGTACTTC. The whole variable domain, remainder taken from reference TRBV7-7 and TRBJ2-5, is GAGVSQSPRYKVTKRGQDVTLRCDPISSHATLYWYQQALGQGPEFLTYFNYEAQPDKSGLPSDRFSAERPEGSISTLTIQRTEQRDSAMYRCASSRNNQETQYFGPGTRLLVL.

The V gene is TRBV28, the J gene TRBJ2-7, with D tentatively TRBD1 (6 bases). The V and J ends lost 6 bases and 1 base respectively, with 13 bases between them. The CDR3 runs 14 residues. The germline CDR1 and CDR2 sequences are MDHEN and SYDVKM. The CDR3 here is CASRRQVSSYEQYF. DNA for the CDR3: TGTGCCAGCAGGAGACAGGTTTCATCCTACGAGCAGTACTTC. The complete variable domain, with remaining parts taken from reference TRBV28 and TRBJ2-7, reads DVKVTQSSRYLVKRTGEKVFLECVQDMDHENMFWYRQDPGLGLRLIYFSYDVKMKEKGDIPEGYSVSREKKERFSLILESASTNQTSMYLCASRRQVSSYEQYFGPGTRLTVT.

The genes are TRBV5-1 and TRBJ2-7, with TRBD1 matching 7 bases. The CDR3 length is 14 residues. Germline CDR1 reads SGHRS; CDR2 reads YFSETQ. V was pared by 4 bases and J by 4 bases, with 8 bases of the junction left unmatched. The CDR3 coding sequence is TGCGCCAGCAGCCCTGGGACAGCGGTTTACGAGCAGTACTTC. Its translation is CASSPGTAVYEQYF.

The chain uses TRBV7-2 and TRBJ2-7, with TRBD1 matching 8 bases. Trimming cost V 5 bases and J 3 bases; bases outside gene matches: 9. This CDR3 spans 15 amino acids. Germline CDR1 reads SGHTA; CDR2 reads FQGNSA. DNA of the CDR3: TGTGCCAGCAGCCTAGGCCACAGGGGGAACTACGAGCAGTACTTC. Translated, it gives CASSLGHRGNYEQYF.

This sequence joins TRBV30 and TRBJ2-2, with 8 bases identical to TRBD1. Looked up from germline, CDR1 is GTSNPN and CDR2 is SVGIG (reference sequence). CDR3 length: 12 residues. The ends lost 4 bases at V and 6 bases at J; junction bases unmatched: 1. CDR3 DNA: TGTGCCTGGACCAGGGGGCCCGGGGAGCTGTTTTTT. Residues: CAWTRGPGELFF.

V and J are TRBV10-3 and TRBJ1-3; D gene unclear. V lost 0 bases and J lost 5, with 2 bases in between. The germline gives CDR1 ENHRY, CDR2 SYGVKD. This CDR3 is built from 12 residues. The CDR3 DNA reads as TGTGCCATCAGTGAGTCCAGAAACACCATATATTTT. The encoded protein is CAISESRNTIYF.

The chain joins TRBV29-1 to TRBJ1-1; no definite D call. Germline CDR1 SQVTM, CDR2 ANQGSEA. The CDR3 covers 13 residues. The V end was cut by 2 bases, the J end by 4 bases, with 11 bases between. CDR3 bases: TGCAGCGTTGAACTTAAGGAGGGCACTGAAGCTTTCTTT. Translated, it gives CSVELKEGTEAFF.

The V gene is TRBV5-4, the J gene TRBJ1-4; tentative D call: TRBD1 (6 bases). The germline V and J ends were trimmed by 4 bases and 7 bases, with 17 bases remaining between them. Germline assignment: CDR1 SGHNT and CDR2 YYREEE (reference sequence). There are 15 residues in the CDR3. CDR3 nucleotide sequence: TGTGCCAGCAGCCGGACAGCTCCCCTCGGTGAAAAACTGTTTTTT. Translating gives CASSRTAPLGEKLFF.

The sample holds one count of this clone. This chain connects TRBV2 to TRBJ2-6; TRBD2 might be the D (5 bases). Germline V lookup: CDR1 SNHLY, CDR2 FYNNEI. Trimming left V 5 bases short and J 4 bases short, with 12 bases between. The CDR3 is 15 amino acids. The CDR3 DNA reads TGTGCCAGCAGTCCTGAGGGAAGCGGGGCCAACGTCCTGACTTTC. Translated: CASSPEGSGANVLTF.

This chain connects TRBV2 to TRBJ2-1, with TRBD2 identical over 12 bases. The CDR3 is 17 residues long. J lost 3 bases, V lost 4 bases, and 7 bases had no gene match. CDR1 and CDR2 (germline): SNHLY, FYNNEI. CDR3 in DNA: TGTGCCAGCAGTGGGGGGGAGGGACTAGCGGGCTACAATGAGCAGTTCTTC. As protein: CASSGGEGLAGYNEQFF.

Only a few counts were recorded for this clone. The chain employs TRBV28 and TRBJ1-1, with a tentative D call TRBD1 (6 bases). Trimming took off 3 bases at V and 8 bases at J, with 16 bases between the two ends. The CDR3 is 14 amino acids. Germline lookup yields CDR1 MDHEN and CDR2 SYDVKM. CDR3 DNA: TGTGCCAGCAGTTTTGGGGGCGACAGAAACGAAGCTTTCTTT. It encodes CASSFGGDRNEAFF. Full variable domain (missing parts from reference TRBV28 and TRBJ1-1): DVKVTQSSRYLVKRTGEKVFLECVQDMDHENMFWYRQDPGLGLRLIYFSYDVKMKEKGDIPEGYSVSREKKERFSLILESASTNQTSMYLCASSFGGDRNEAFFGQGTRLTVV.

The CDR3 region has the DNA TGTGCCAGCAGCGTGGTTGGGGCTAGCGGCATCTACAATGAGCAGTTCTTC. It yields the protein CASSVVGASGIYNEQFF. V usage is TRBV9 and J usage is TRBJ2-1; 7 bases fit TRBD2. After removal of 2 bases from V and 3 bases from J, the junction contained 11 bases not matched to a gene. This CDR3 has 17 residues. Germline CDR1 is SGDLS and CDR2 is YYNGEE.

The table lists this clone with a few counts. CDR3 in DNA: TGTGCCAGCAGCTTGACAACTAGCGGAGAAGAGACCCAGTACTTC. It yields the protein CASSLTTSGEETQYF. V usage is TRBV7-9 and J usage is TRBJ2-5, with 8 bases lining up with TRBD2. Germline-derived CDR1 and CDR2 are SEHNR and FQNEAQ (reference sequence). The CDR3 length is 15 residues. The junction had 6 bases not matched to a gene; V was cut back by 3 bases and J by 3 bases. The full variable domain, rest sourced from reference TRBV7-9 and TRBJ2-5, is DTGVSQNPRHKITKRGQNVTFRCDPISEHNRLYWYRQTLGQGPEFLTYFQNEAQLEKSRLLSDRFSAERPKGSFSTLEIQRTEQGDSAMYLCASSLTTSGEETQYFGPGTRLLVL.

V and J are TRBV12-1 and TRBJ1-1. TRBV12-1 has pseudogene status. The CDR3 sequence is 16 residues long. Written as DNA, the CDR3 is TGTGCCAGCAGCTCCTCTCAGGCGGGATTAAACACTGAAGCTTTCTTT. Translation: CASSSSQAGLNTEAFF.

The chain joins TRBV14 to TRBJ2-5, with 8 bases identical to TRBD1. Germline CDR1 SGHDN, CDR2 FVKESK. The V segment lost 4 bases and the J segment 2 bases; nucleotides outside the gene matches: 3. The CDR3 is 14 amino acids. CDR3 in DNA: TGTGCCAGCAGCCTCGGACAGGGACAAGAGACCCAGTACTTC. Its translation: CASSLGQGQETQYF. Complete variable domain (other parts from reference TRBV14 and TRBJ2-5): EAGVTQFPSHSVIEKGQTVTLRCDPISGHDNLYWYRRVMGKEIKFLLHFVKESKQDESGMPNNRFLAERTGGTYSTLKVQPAELEDSGVYFCASSLGQGQETQYFGPGTRLLVL.